A selection of T cell receptor beta chains follows, all from one sample in a study of blood T cell repertoires in COVID-19. Only in-frame clones appear in the TCRdb table, and some are missing; sequencing was by immunoSEQ multiplex PCR. The sample records tens of thousands of clones, around 85% being singletons. The material sequenced was peripheral blood. These receptors were collected from a man between 60 and 75 years old with acute or convalescent COVID-19. Both conserved end residues are part of each CDR3. The order of the fields is clone size, J gene, V gene, D gene, CDR3 DNA, CDR3 protein. The D gene is left open where the match is weak. Expanded clones are given a class, and other clones once, few, many or no size at all.

clone size: once
J gene: TRBJ2-5
V gene: TRBV3-1/TRBV3-2
D gene: -
CDR3 DNA: TGTGCCAGCAGCCAAGGCGGCGGGGTAGAGACCCAGTACTTC
CDR3 protein: CASSQGGGVETQYF

clone size: few
J gene: TRBJ1-1
V gene: TRBV19
D gene: -
CDR3 DNA: TGTGCCAGTAGTATTCATGGAGTCGCTGAAGCTTTCTTT
CDR3 protein: CASSIHGVAEAFF

clone size: -
J gene: TRBJ2-7
V gene: TRBV23-1
D gene: -
CDR3 DNA: TGCGCCAGCAGTCCGGGATCTACACTTACAACCTACGAGCAGTACTTC
CDR3 protein: CASSPGSTLTTYEQYF

clone size: -
J gene: TRBJ1-4
V gene: TRBV19
D gene: -
CDR3 DNA: TGTGCCAGTAGCGATCGGTGGGACATAAACGCTGAAAAACTGTTTTTT
CDR3 protein: CASSDRWDINAEKLFF

clone size: -
J gene: TRBJ1-1
V gene: TRBV4-1
D gene: TRBD1
CDR3 DNA: TGCGCCAGCAGCCAGACAGGGGCCGGGGATACTGAAGCTTTCTTT
CDR3 protein: CASSQTGAGDTEAFF

clone size: -
J gene: TRBJ1-5
V gene: TRBV3-1/TRBV3-2
D gene: -
CDR3 DNA: TGTGCCAGCATCGAATCCCCACAGGGACCCAATCAGCCCCAGCATTTT
CDR3 protein: CASIESPQGPNQPQHF

clone size: -
J gene: TRBJ2-2
V gene: TRBV6-5
D gene: -
CDR3 DNA: TGTGCCAGCAGCCCCGGGACTCCTTATACCGGGGAGCTGTTTTTT
CDR3 protein: CASSPGTPYTGELFF

clone size: few
J gene: TRBJ2-7
V gene: TRBV5-4
D gene: -
CDR3 DNA: TGTGCCAGCAGCCCACCCGACAGTTACGAGCAGTACTTC
CDR3 protein: CASSPPDSYEQYF

clone size: once
J gene: TRBJ2-3
V gene: TRBV11-2
D gene: -
CDR3 DNA: TGTGCCAGCAGCTCTGACGGGGGGCCCACAGATACGCAGTATTTT
CDR3 protein: CASSSDGGPTDTQYF

clone size: -
J gene: TRBJ2-1
V gene: TRBV5-4
D gene: TRBD2
CDR3 DNA: TGTGCCAGCAGCTTCTACTCCCGGAGCGGGGGGGCTAATGAGCAGTTCTTC
CDR3 protein: CASSFYSRSGGANEQFF

clone size: -
J gene: TRBJ1-2
V gene: TRBV13
D gene: TRBD1
CDR3 DNA: TGTGCCAGCAGCCCCGGACAGGGCTATGGCTACACCTTC
CDR3 protein: CASSPGQGYGYTF

clone size: -
J gene: TRBJ2-7
V gene: TRBV5-1
D gene: TRBD1
CDR3 DNA: TGCGCCAGCAGCCCGGGCGGGACAGGGGCCTACGAGCAGTACTTC
CDR3 protein: CASSPGGTGAYEQYF

clone size: -
J gene: TRBJ2-1
V gene: TRBV11-2
D gene: -
CDR3 DNA: TGTGCCAGCAGCCTTGGGGGCAACGAGGGATATGAGCAGTTCTTC
CDR3 protein: CASSLGGNEGYEQFF

clone size: once
J gene: TRBJ2-1
V gene: TRBV11-2
D gene: TRBD2
CDR3 DNA: TGTGCCAGCAGCTTAGCTGCCTCGGGACTAGCGGGGGGTGGAGGTGAGCAGTTCTTC
CDR3 protein: CASSLAASGLAGGGGEQFF

clone size: -
J gene: TRBJ1-3
V gene: TRBV6-2/TRBV6-3
D gene: TRBD1
CDR3 DNA: TGTGCCAGCAGTTATCCCGGGACAGCTGGAAACACCATATATTTT
CDR3 protein: CASSYPGTAGNTIYF

clone size: -
J gene: TRBJ2-5
V gene: TRBV30
D gene: -
CDR3 DNA: TGTGCCTGGAGTGTACATAACCAAGAGACCCAGTACTTC
CDR3 protein: CAWSVHNQETQYF

clone size: -
J gene: TRBJ2-2
V gene: TRBV7-8
D gene: TRBD2
CDR3 DNA: TGTGCCAGCAGCGTAACGCGGGGGGCGAACACCGGGGAGCTGTTTTTT
CDR3 protein: CASSVTRGANTGELFF

clone size: -
J gene: TRBJ1-6
V gene: TRBV18
D gene: -
CDR3 DNA: TGTGCCAGCTCACTGTCAGTTACAGGGAATTCACCCCTCCACTTT
CDR3 protein: CASSLSVTGNSPLHF

clone size: -
J gene: TRBJ1-2
V gene: TRBV30
D gene: -
CDR3 DNA: TGTGCCTGGAGTGTAAGGGGCTATGGCTACACCTTC
CDR3 protein: CAWSVRGYGYTF

clone size: -
J gene: TRBJ1-2
V gene: TRBV11-2
D gene: -
CDR3 DNA: TGTGCCAGCAGCTCCGGGAGTAAAAACTATGGCTACACCTTC
CDR3 protein: CASSSGSKNYGYTF

clone size: once
J gene: TRBJ1-3
V gene: TRBV5-6
D gene: -
CDR3 DNA: TGTGCCAGCAGTTCAGCCCAGACAGAAAACTCTGGAAACACCATATATTTT
CDR3 protein: CASSSAQTENSGNTIYF

clone size: -
J gene: TRBJ2-5
V gene: TRBV7-3
D gene: TRBD1
CDR3 DNA: TGTGCCAGCAGCTTAACAGGGGGCCCTGAGACCCAGTACTTC
CDR3 protein: CASSLTGGPETQYF

clone size: -
J gene: TRBJ1-4
V gene: TRBV7-9
D gene: -
CDR3 DNA: TGTGCCAGCAGACAGGCCTCAAGTGAAAAACTGTTTTTT
CDR3 protein: CASRQASSEKLFF

clone size: -
J gene: TRBJ2-1
V gene: TRBV5-1
D gene: -
CDR3 DNA: TGCGCCAGCAGCTTGGGAGCGGCCAATGAGCAGTTCTTC
CDR3 protein: CASSLGAANEQFF

clone size: -
J gene: TRBJ1-2
V gene: TRBV6-2/TRBV6-3
D gene: TRBD1
CDR3 DNA: TGTGCCAGCAGTTACCCCGGACAGGGGACTTATGGCTACACCTTC
CDR3 protein: CASSYPGQGTYGYTF

clone size: -
J gene: TRBJ2-2
V gene: TRBV21-1
D gene: -
CDR3 DNA: TGTGCCATTCGGACAGCTCGAGGGGAGCTGTTTTTT
CDR3 protein: CAIRTARGELFF

clone size: -
J gene: TRBJ2-7
V gene: TRBV27
D gene: TRBD1
CDR3 DNA: TGTGCCAGCAGTTCGGGACAGGGACGCAGAGAGCAGTACTTC
CDR3 protein: CASSSGQGRREQYF

clone size: -
J gene: TRBJ1-6
V gene: TRBV5-5
D gene: -
CDR3 DNA: TGTGCCAGCAGCTTGGTTGCCAGGGCTAGTTCACCCCTCCACTTT
CDR3 protein: CASSLVARASSPLHF